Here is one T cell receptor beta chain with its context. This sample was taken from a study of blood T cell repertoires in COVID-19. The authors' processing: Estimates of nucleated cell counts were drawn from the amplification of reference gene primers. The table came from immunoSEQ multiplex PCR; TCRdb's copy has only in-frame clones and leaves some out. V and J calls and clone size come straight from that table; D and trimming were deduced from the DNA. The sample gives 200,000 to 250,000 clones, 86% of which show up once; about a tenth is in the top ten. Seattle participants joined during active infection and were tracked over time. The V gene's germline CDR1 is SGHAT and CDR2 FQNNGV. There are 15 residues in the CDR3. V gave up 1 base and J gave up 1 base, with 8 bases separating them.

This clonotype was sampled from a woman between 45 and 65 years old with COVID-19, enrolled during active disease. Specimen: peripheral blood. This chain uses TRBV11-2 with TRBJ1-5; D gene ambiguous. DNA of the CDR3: TGTGCCAGCAGCTTAGTGGCAGGAAGCAATCAGCCCCAGCATTTT. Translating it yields CASSLVAGSNQPQHF.